The 32 T cell receptor beta chains given below trace back to one sample, sequenced in a study of blood T cell repertoires in COVID-19 (TCRdb year 2020). Libraries were built with the immunoSEQ multiplex PCR assay. As stored in TCRdb, this immuneACCESS dataset retains in-frame rearrangements with V and J assigned. A fraction of the clones does not appear; measured against another copy, unresolved V genes explain less than half of the discrepancy, and the remainder lacks a known reason. The sample table holds about 120,000 clones, of which roughly four fifths were seen once. The top ten clonotypes cover about 2.5% of the sample. Source material: peripheral blood. Receptor source: a middle-aged man with acute or convalescent COVID-19.

This chain joins TRBV6-5 and TRBJ1-5; D possibly corresponds to TRBD1 (5 bases). This CDR3 contains 15 residues. Germline loops: CDR1 MNHEY, CDR2 SVGAGI. Between the trimmed V and J ends, which lost 7 bases and 4 bases, there was a span of 17 bases. The CDR3 reads CASTFEPGSNQPQHF. The CDR3, as DNA: TGTGCCAGCACGTTTGAGCCAGGGTCTAATCAGCCCCAGCATTTT.

Only a few counts were recorded for this clone. The chain employs TRBV19 and TRBJ1-2, with D possibly being TRBD1 (6 bases). V dropped 6 bases and J dropped 2 bases, with 10 bases sitting between them. This CDR3 spans 13 amino acids. Germline V gene lookup returns CDR1 LNHDA and CDR2 SQIVND (reference sequence). CDR3 DNA sequence: TGTGCCAGTAGCCTCACAGGGAACTATGGCTACACCTTC. Translating it yields CASSLTGNYGYTF.

The CDR3 sequence: CASSLKQGHTIYF. Here the CDR3 DNA reads TGTGCCAGCAGCTTAAAACAGGGGCACACCATATATTTT. The chain employs TRBV13 and TRBJ1-3; 7 nucleotides line up with TRBD1. This CDR3 is built from 13 residues. Germline trimming cut 2 bases from V and 8 bases from J; bases unmatched to any gene: 3. The germline gives CDR1 PRHDT, CDR2 FYEKMQ (reference sequence).

This chain connects TRBV9 to TRBJ2-1; maybe TRBD1 (6 bases). The germline V and J ends were trimmed by 4 bases and 4 bases, with 21 bases remaining between them. The CDR3 has 17 amino acids. Germline values: CDR1 SGDLS, CDR2 YYNGEE. The CDR3 DNA is TGTGCCAGCAGCCCTCGGGCAGGGGTGGAAAATTACAATGAGCAGTTCTTC. This encodes CASSPRAGVENYNEQFF. Full variable domain (rest looked up from reference TRBV9 and TRBJ2-1): DSGVTQTPKHLITATGQRVTLRCSPRSGDLSVYWYQQSLDQGLQFLIQYYNGEERAKGNILERFSAQQFPDLHSELNLSSLELGDSALYFCASSPRAGVENYNEQFFGPGTRLTVL.

The J gene is TRBJ1-5, the V gene TRBV30; a weak D match, TRBD1 (5 bases). The CDR3 is made up of 15 amino acids. The germline CDR1 and CDR2 sequences are GTSNPN and SVGIG (reference sequence). Deletions cut 0 bases from V and 0 bases from J, with 9 bases between. For the CDR3, the DNA is TGTGCCTGGAGTGTGGGGGGTTATAGCAATCAGCCCCAGCATTTT. Protein product: CAWSVGGYSNQPQHF. Full variable domain (remainder filled in from reference TRBV30 and TRBJ1-5): SQTIHQWPATLVQPVGSPLSLECTVEGTSNPNLYWYRQAAGRGLQLLFYSVGIGQISSEVPQNLSASRPQDRQFILSSKKLLLSDSGFYLCAWSVGGYSNQPQHFGDGTRLSIL.

This chain uses TRBV29-1 with TRBJ1-2; 9 bases are a match to TRBD1. CDR1 is SQVTM and CDR2 is ANQGSEA in the germline V gene. CDR3 length: 14 residues. V lost 7 bases and J lost 4; bases outside the gene matches: 10. The CDR3 sequence: CSAQQGQGRYGYTF. The CDR3 DNA reads TGCAGCGCCCAGCAGGGACAGGGCCGCTATGGCTACACCTTC.

The chain couples TRBV7-9 to TRBJ2-7; 8 bases match TRBD2. Looked up from germline, CDR1 is SEHNR and CDR2 is FQNEAQ (reference sequence). The CDR3 consists of 15 residues. V gave up 5 bases and J gave up 2 bases; unmatched junction bases: 8. CDR3 nucleotides: TGTGCCAGCAGCCCCCCGCGGGAGGCTACCTACGAGCAGTACTTC. It translates to CASSPPREATYEQYF.

This rearrangement joins TRBV5-1 to TRBJ1-4; D unclear. Trimming took off 2 bases at V and 0 bases at J, with 8 bases between the two ends. The CDR3 is 15 residues long. Germline CDR1 and CDR2: SGHRS and YFSETQ. Here the CDR3 DNA reads TGCGCCAGCAGCTTAGCCAAGACAACTAATGAAAAACTGTTTTTT. Its protein product is CASSLAKTTNEKLFF.

This chain links TRBV6-1 with TRBJ1-5; D unclear. V gave up 1 base and J gave up 2 bases, with 6 bases separating them. CDR1 and CDR2 (germline): MNHNS, SASEGT. The CDR3 consists of 14 residues. The CDR3 loop reads CASSEDSGNQPQHF. The CDR3 DNA reads TGTGCCAGCAGTGAAGATTCAGGCAATCAGCCCCAGCATTTT.

In its sample, this clone was seen a few times. The rearrangement joins TRBV19 to TRBJ2-7, with 7 bases lining up with TRBD1. V lost 5 bases, J lost 3 bases, and 10 bases stayed unmatched. Germline CDR1 and CDR2: LNHDA and SQIVND (reference sequence). The CDR3 consists of 15 residues. CDR3 sequence reads: CASSETGWRVYEQYF. The CDR3 region has the DNA TGTGCCAGTAGTGAGACAGGGTGGCGGGTCTACGAGCAGTACTTC. Together with reference TRBV19 and TRBJ2-7, the CDR3 gives the full variable domain: DGGITQSPKYLFRKEGQNVTLSCEQNLNHDAMYWYRQDPGQGLRLIYYSQIVNDFQKGDIAEGYSVSREKKESFPLTVTSAQKNPTAFYLCASSETGWRVYEQYFGPGTRLTVT.

The V gene is TRBV5-4, the J gene TRBJ2-1; D is perhaps TRBD2 (5 bases). This CDR3 is built from 16 residues. Trimming took off 1 base at V and 1 base at J, with 12 bases between the two ends. Germline V gene data show CDR1 as SGHNT and CDR2 as YYREEE (reference sequence). CDR3 loop: CASSLSGGPSYNEQFF. The CDR3 DNA reads as TGTGCCAGCAGCTTGAGCGGCGGGCCATCCTACAATGAGCAGTTCTTC.

The chain links TRBV19 to TRBJ2-5, with 7 nucleotides matching TRBD1. Trimming took 6 bases from V and 4 from J; bases not matched to a gene: 2. Germline assignment: CDR1 LNHDA and CDR2 SQIVND (reference sequence). There are 12 residues in the CDR3. The DNA for the CDR3 is TGTGCCAGTAGCCGGGACAGAGAGACCCAGTACTTC. Residues: CASSRDRETQYF.

The chain links TRBV10-3 to TRBJ1-2; D unresolved. The CDR3 runs 14 residues. V was trimmed by 0 bases and J by 7 bases, leaving 12 bases between them. CDR1 is ENHRY, CDR2 SYGVKD, per germline. The CDR3 loop is CAISESPVTGGYTF. In nucleotides, the CDR3 is TGTGCCATCAGTGAGTCCCCTGTAACTGGTGGCTACACCTTC.

J is TRBJ1-6 and V is TRBV6-5; TRBD1 matches 8 bases. V dropped 8 bases and J dropped 10; count of bases not matched to a gene: 10. There are 14 residues in the CDR3. The germline V gene has CDR1 MNHEY and CDR2 SVGAGI. CDR3 sequence reads: CASSQGAGESPLHF. The CDR3 DNA reads TGTGCCAGCTCCCAGGGGGCAGGGGAATCACCCCTCCACTTT.

This chain links TRBV6-6 with TRBJ1-1, with a possible D match to TRBD1 (6 bases). The germline CDR1 and CDR2 sequences are MNHNY and SVGAGI (reference sequence). V lost 6 bases and J 5 bases, leaving 19 bases between the germline ends. This CDR3 contains 15 residues. The CDR3 region has the DNA TGTGCCAGCAGCATCCGGCAGGGGAGTGCGACTGAAGCTTTCTTT. It codes for CASSIRQGSATEAFF.

The chain is built from TRBV7-2 and TRBJ2-1; TRBD2 aligns across 8 bases. The J segment lost 5 bases and the V segment lost 1 base, leaving 4 bases of the junction unmatched. CDR3 length equals 15 residues. The germline V gene has CDR1 SGHTA and CDR2 FQGNSA. The CDR3 DNA reads TGTGCCAGCAGCTTAGGAGCGGGGGCCCACAATGAGCAGTTCTTC. This sequence encodes CASSLGAGAHNEQFF.

The chain couples TRBV29-1 to TRBJ2-7; D might be TRBD1 (5 bases). The ends were cut back, 4 bases at V and 0 bases at J, with 10 bases in the middle. The V gene's germline CDR1 is SQVTM and CDR2 ANQGSEA. This CDR3 is 13 amino acids long. CDR3 amino acids: CSVVWGASYEQYF. CDR3 DNA: TGCAGCGTTGTGTGGGGCGCCTCCTACGAGCAGTACTTC.

V is TRBV5-1 and J is TRBJ2-7, with D possibly TRBD1 on 6 matching bases. This CDR3 comprises 15 residues. CDR1 and CDR2 (germline): SGHRS, YFSETQ. Between the trimmed V and J ends, which lost 5 bases and 3 bases, there was a span of 18 bases. CDR3 protein: CASSFNQGRLYEQYF. CDR3 nucleotides: TGCGCCAGCAGTTTCAACCAGGGGAGACTCTACGAGCAGTACTTC.

The V gene is TRBV27, the J gene TRBJ2-2; TRBD2 matches at 12 bases. With 5 bases clipped from V and 5 bases from J, the junction kept 9 bases outside the gene matches. Germline CDR1 is MNHEY and CDR2 is SMNVEV (reference sequence). The CDR3 consists of 17 residues. Here the CDR3 reads CASSHLLAGGGTGELFF. Here the CDR3 DNA reads TGTGCCAGCAGTCATCTACTAGCGGGAGGAGGTACCGGGGAGCTGTTTTTT.

J is TRBJ1-5 and V is TRBV19, with TRBD1 matching over 11 bases. The CDR3 loop spans 13 amino acids. Germline V gene lookup returns CDR1 LNHDA and CDR2 SQIVND (reference sequence). Losses at the gene ends were 5 bases for V and 6 bases for J; bases not matched to a gene: 0. The DNA of the CDR3 is TGTGCCAGTAGTGGGACAGGGGGTCAGCCCCAGCATTTT. It specifies CASSGTGGQPQHF. Based on the CDR3 plus reference TRBV19 and TRBJ1-5, the full variable domain is DGGITQSPKYLFRKEGQNVTLSCEQNLNHDAMYWYRQDPGQGLRLIYYSQIVNDFQKGDIAEGYSVSREKKESFPLTVTSAQKNPTAFYLCASSGTGGQPQHFGDGTRLSIL.

This clone was observed a single time. The junction and the germline gene differ at one end; a read error may be behind it. The chain couples TRBV29-1 to TRBJ2-7, with 9 bases identical to TRBD1. The CDR3 is 12 amino acids. Germline assignment: CDR1 SQVTM and CDR2 ANQGSEA. CDR3 sequence: CSGQGDSHEQYF. CDR3 DNA: TGCAGCGGACAGGGGGACTCCCACGAGCAGTACTTC.

This clone was picked up a small number of times. The V and J genes are TRBV5-1 and TRBJ2-5; TRBD2 matches 8 bases. The CDR3 covers 15 residues. With V trimmed by 5 bases and J by 3 bases, 9 bases remained unmatched. CDR1 and CDR2 from the germline V gene are SGHRS and YFSETQ. CDR3 region: CASRQLAVQKETQYF. CDR3 bases: TGCGCCAGCAGGCAACTAGCGGTCCAAAAAGAGACCCAGTACTTC.

V is TRBV2 and J is TRBJ1-2; D possibly corresponds to TRBD1 (5 bases). V was clipped by 3 bases and J by 2 bases, with 16 bases between them. Per germline, CDR1 SNHLY and CDR2 FYNNEI. The length of the CDR3 is 16 residues. CDR3 DNA: TGTGCCAGCAGTGACCGTTCGACAGTCTTAAACTATGGCTACACCTTC. Translation gives CASSDRSTVLNYGYTF. The full variable domain, in which reference TRBV2 and TRBJ1-2 provide the parts outside the CDR3, is EPEVTQTPSHQVTQMGQEVILRCVPISNHLYFYWYRQILGQKVEFLVSFYNNEISEKSEIFDDQFSVERPDGSNFTLKIRSTKLEDSAMYFCASSDRSTVLNYGYTFGSGTRLTVV.

This clone was counted once. The rearrangement joins TRBV5-1 to TRBJ2-2, with 11 bases fitting TRBD1. This CDR3 comprises 13 residues. After removal of 7 bases from V and 5 bases from J, the junction contained 1 base not matched to a gene. Germline loops: CDR1 SGHRS, CDR2 YFSETQ. In nucleotides, the CDR3 is TGCGCCAGCGGACAGGGGGCAACCGGGGAGCTGTTTTTT. Its translation is CASGQGATGELFF.

This chain uses TRBV5-5 with TRBJ1-5; a weak D match, TRBD1 (5 bases). Germline V lookup: CDR1 SGHKS, CDR2 YYEKEE (reference sequence). This CDR3 region has 15 residues. Trimming removed 1 base from V and 3 bases from J, with 11 bases in between. The CDR3 loop reads CASSLLPGSNQPQHF. CDR3 DNA: TGTGCCAGCAGCTTGCTTCCAGGGTCCAATCAGCCCCAGCATTTT.

The CDR3 here is CASSLGLAGGDYEQYF. The CDR3 DNA is TGTGCCAGCAGTTTGGGACTAGCGGGAGGGGACTACGAGCAGTACTTC. The rearrangement links TRBV28 to TRBJ2-7; 16 bases line up with TRBD2. The CDR3 spans 16 residues. Losses at the gene ends were 3 bases for V and 3 bases for J; bases not matched to a gene: 2. Germline CDR1 reads MDHEN; CDR2 reads SYDVKM. Supplemented by reference TRBV28 and TRBJ2-7, the full variable domain reads DVKVTQSSRYLVKRTGEKVFLECVQDMDHENMFWYRQDPGLGLRLIYFSYDVKMKEKGDIPEGYSVSREKKERFSLILESASTNQTSMYLCASSLGLAGGDYEQYFGPGTRLTVT.

The chain combines TRBV24-1 with TRBJ2-5, with D perhaps matching TRBD1 (6 bases). This CDR3 has 13 amino acids. Deletions cut 9 bases from V and 1 base from J, with 11 bases between. CDR1 and CDR2 (germline): KGHDR, SFDVKD. In DNA form, the CDR3 reads TGTGCCACCGCGGCAGGGGCCCAAGAGACCCAGTACTTC. Translating gives CATAAGAQETQYF.

Only a few counts were recorded for this clone. The V gene is TRBV19, the J gene TRBJ1-1; TRBD1 aligns across 7 bases. The CDR3 runs 16 residues. Germline loops: CDR1 LNHDA, CDR2 SQIVND (reference sequence). V trimming: 5 bases; J trimming: 0 bases; junction bases outside the gene matches: 9. In DNA, the CDR3 is TGTGCCAGTAGTCCGTCCGGGACAGTCATGAACACTGAAGCTTTCTTT. Translated: CASSPSGTVMNTEAFF.

This chain joins TRBV7-9 and TRBJ2-1; TRBD1 might be the D (5 bases). Trimming took 5 bases from V and 6 from J, leaving 11 bases between them. This CDR3 is 13 amino acids long. Germline-derived CDR1 and CDR2 are SEHNR and FQNEAQ (reference sequence). CDR3 amino acids: CASSLGQGNEQFF. CDR3 DNA: TGTGCCAGCAGCCTGGGGCAGGGCAATGAGCAGTTCTTC.

This clone was seen only once. This chain links TRBV7-9 with TRBJ2-5, with 14 nucleotides matching TRBD2. The germline V gene encodes CDR1 SEHNR and CDR2 FQNEAQ (reference sequence). V was pared by 4 bases and J by 2 bases, with 9 bases of the junction left unmatched. The CDR3 covers 18 residues. DNA for the CDR3: TGTGCCAGCAGCTCCGGGGTTGGGACTAGCGGGGGACAAGAGACCCAGTACTTC. Protein: CASSSGVGTSGGQETQYF.

The chain joins TRBV6-1 to TRBJ2-7, with TRBD2 identical over 9 bases. Trimming took 4 bases from V and 2 from J; bases not matched to a gene: 9. This CDR3 is 16 amino acids long. Germline V gene sequence: CDR1 MNHNS, CDR2 SASEGT. This CDR3 reads CASSGFTSGPPYEQYF. CDR3 DNA: TGTGCCAGCAGTGGATTTACTAGCGGGCCTCCCTACGAGCAGTACTTC.

In DNA, the CDR3 is TGTGCCAGCAGCTTAGTGGACTTTAGCTCCTACAATGAGCAGTTCTTC. This translates into CASSLVDFSSYNEQFF. V gene TRBV7-6 combines with J gene TRBJ2-1; tentatively, D is TRBD2 (5 bases). This CDR3 has 16 residues. Between the trimmed V and J ends, which lost 1 base and 0 bases, there was a span of 10 bases. In germline, CDR1 is SGHVS, CDR2 FNYEAQ.